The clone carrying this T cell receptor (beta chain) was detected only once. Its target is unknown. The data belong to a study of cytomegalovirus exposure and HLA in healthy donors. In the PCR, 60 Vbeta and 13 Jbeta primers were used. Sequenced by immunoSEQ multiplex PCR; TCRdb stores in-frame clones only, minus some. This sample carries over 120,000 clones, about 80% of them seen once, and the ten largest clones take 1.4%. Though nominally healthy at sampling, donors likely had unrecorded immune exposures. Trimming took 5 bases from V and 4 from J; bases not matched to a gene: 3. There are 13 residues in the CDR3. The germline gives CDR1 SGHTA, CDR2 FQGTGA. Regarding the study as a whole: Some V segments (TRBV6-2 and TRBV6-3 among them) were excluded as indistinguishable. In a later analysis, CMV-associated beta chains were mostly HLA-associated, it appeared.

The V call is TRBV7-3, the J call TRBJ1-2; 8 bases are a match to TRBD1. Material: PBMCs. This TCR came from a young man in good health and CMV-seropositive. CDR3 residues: CASSQDRAYGYTF. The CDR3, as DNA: TGTGCCAGCAGCCAGGACAGGGCCTATGGCTACACCTTC.